This TCR beta chain was sequenced in a study of cytomegalovirus exposure and HLA in healthy donors. The CDR3 totals 15 residues. The germline V gene has CDR1 SGHRS and CDR2 YFSETQ. J gave up 1 base and V 3 bases, and 3 bases lay outside the gene matches. In nominal health when sampled, donors likely had unrecorded immune exposures nonetheless. The PCR used 60 Vbeta and 13 Jbeta primers. Method: immunoSEQ multiplex PCR; TCRdb's copy keeps in-frame clones and lacks some. This sample yields around 200,000 clones, of which around three quarters are seen a single time; 4.4% belongs to the top ten. In this sample, this clone turned up once.

V usage is TRBV5-1 and J usage is TRBJ2-1, with TRBD1 identical over 8 bases. The sequenced sample consisted of PBMCs. The source of this sequence is a woman younger than 45 in good health and CMV-seropositive. The CDR3 reads CASSSGQVSYNEQFF. The CDR3 nucleotides read TGCGCCAGCAGCTCGGGACAGGTATCCTACAATGAGCAGTTCTTC.